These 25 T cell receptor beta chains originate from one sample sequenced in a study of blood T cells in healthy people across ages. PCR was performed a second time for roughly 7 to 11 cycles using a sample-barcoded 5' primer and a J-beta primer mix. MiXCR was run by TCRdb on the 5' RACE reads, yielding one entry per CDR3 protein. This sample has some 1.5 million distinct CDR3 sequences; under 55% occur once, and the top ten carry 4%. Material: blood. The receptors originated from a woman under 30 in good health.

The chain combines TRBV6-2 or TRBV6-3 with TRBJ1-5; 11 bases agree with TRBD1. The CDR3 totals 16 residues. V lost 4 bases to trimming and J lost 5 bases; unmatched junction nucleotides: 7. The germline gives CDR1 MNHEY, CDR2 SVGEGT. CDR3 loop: CASSFILGQGDQPQHF. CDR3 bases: TGTGCCAGCAGTTTTATCTTGGGACAGGGGGATCAGCCCCAGCATTTT.

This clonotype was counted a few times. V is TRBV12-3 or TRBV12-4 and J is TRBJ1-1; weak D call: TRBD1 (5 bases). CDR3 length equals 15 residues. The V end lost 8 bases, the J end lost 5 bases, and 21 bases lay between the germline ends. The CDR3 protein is CASSRRGREVTEAFF. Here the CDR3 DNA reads TGTGCCAGCTCTAGGAGGGGCAGGGAGGTTACTGAAGCTTTCTTT.

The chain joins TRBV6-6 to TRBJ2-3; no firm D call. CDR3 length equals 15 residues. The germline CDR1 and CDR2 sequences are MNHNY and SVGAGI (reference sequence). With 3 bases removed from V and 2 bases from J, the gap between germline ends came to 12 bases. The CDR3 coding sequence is TGTGCCAGCAGTTATTTAGGACGCAACACAGATACGCAGTATTTT. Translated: CASSYLGRNTDTQYF.

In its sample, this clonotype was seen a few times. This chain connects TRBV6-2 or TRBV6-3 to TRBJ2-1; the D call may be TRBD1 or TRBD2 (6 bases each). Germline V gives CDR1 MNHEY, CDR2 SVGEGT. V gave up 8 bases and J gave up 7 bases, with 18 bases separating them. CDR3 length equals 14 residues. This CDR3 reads CASGGTSLGNEQFF. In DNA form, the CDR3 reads TGTGCCAGCGGGGGGACAAGCCTTGGGAATGAGCAGTTCTTC.

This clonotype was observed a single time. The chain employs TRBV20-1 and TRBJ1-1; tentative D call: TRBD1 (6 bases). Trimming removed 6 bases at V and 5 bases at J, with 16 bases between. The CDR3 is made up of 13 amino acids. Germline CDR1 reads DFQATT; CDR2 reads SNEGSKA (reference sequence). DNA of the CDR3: TGCAGTGCCCAACAGGGTGCGCGAACTGAAGCTTTCTTT. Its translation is CSAQQGARTEAFF.

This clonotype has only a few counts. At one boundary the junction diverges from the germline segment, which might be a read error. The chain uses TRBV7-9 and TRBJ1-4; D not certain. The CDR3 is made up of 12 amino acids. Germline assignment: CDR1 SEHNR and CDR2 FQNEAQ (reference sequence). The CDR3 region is CASSLTTEKLFF. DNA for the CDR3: TGTGCCAGCAGCTTAACTACTGAAAAACTGTTTTTT. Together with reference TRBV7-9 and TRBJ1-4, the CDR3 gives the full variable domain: DTGVSQNPRHKITKRGQNVTFRCDPISEHNRLYWYRQTLGQGPEFLTYFQNEAQLEKSRLLSDRFSAERPKGSFSTLEIQRTEQGDSAMYLCASSLTTEKLFFGSGTQLSVL.

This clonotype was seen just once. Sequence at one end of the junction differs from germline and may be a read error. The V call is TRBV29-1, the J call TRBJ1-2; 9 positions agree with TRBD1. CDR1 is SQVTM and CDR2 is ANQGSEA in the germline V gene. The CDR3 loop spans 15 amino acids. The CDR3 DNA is TGCGGCGTTGAAGGGAATGTACAGGGGGCCTATGGCTACACCTTC. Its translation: CGVEGNVQGAYGYTF.

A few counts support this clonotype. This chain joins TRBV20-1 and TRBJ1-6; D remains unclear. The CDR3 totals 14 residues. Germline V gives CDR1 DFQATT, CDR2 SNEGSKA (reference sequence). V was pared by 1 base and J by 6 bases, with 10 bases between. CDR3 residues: CSARVNLFNSPLHF. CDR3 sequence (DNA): TGCAGTGCTAGAGTGAACTTGTTTAATTCACCCCTCCACTTT.

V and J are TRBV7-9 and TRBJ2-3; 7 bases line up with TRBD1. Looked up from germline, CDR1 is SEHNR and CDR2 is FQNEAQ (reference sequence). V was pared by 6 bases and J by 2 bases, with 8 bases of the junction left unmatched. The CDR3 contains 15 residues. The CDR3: CASSSLQGFTDTQYF. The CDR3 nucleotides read TGTGCCAGCAGTAGTCTACAGGGGTTCACAGATACGCAGTATTTT.

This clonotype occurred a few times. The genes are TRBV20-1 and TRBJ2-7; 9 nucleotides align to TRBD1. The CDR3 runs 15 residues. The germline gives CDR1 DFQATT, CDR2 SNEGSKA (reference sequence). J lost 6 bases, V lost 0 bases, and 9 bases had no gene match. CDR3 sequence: CSARDLTGGIFEQYF. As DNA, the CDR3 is TGCAGTGCTAGAGATCTAACAGGGGGCATTTTCGAGCAGTACTTC.

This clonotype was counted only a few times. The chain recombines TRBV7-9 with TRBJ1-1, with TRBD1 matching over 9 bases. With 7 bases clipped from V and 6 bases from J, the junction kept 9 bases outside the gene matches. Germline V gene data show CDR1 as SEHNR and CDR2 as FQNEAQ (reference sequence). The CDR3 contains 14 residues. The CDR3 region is CASTPTGGIAEAFF. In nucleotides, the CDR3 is TGTGCCAGCACCCCGACAGGGGGTATTGCTGAAGCTTTCTTT.

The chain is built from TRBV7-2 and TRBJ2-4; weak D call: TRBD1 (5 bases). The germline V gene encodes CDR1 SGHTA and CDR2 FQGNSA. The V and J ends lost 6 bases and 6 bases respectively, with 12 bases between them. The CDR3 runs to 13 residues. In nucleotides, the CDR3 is TGTGCCAGCAGTCTACAGGCTGGAAACATTCAGTACTTC. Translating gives CASSLQAGNIQYF.

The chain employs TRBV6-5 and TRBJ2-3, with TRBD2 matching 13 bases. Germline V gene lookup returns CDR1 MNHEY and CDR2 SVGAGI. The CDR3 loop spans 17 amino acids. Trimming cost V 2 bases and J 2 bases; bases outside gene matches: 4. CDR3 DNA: TGTGCCAGCAGTTACAAGGGACTAGCGGGACCCACAGATACGCAGTATTTT. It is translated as CASSYKGLAGPTDTQYF.

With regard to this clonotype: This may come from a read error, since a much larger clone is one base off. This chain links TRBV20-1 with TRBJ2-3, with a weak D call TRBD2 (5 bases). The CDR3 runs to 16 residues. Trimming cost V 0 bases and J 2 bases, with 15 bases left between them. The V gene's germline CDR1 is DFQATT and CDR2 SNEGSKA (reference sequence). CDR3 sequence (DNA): TGCAGTGCTAGAGATTCAGGCGGGTTGTCCACAGATACGCAGTATTTT. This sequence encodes CSARDSGGLSTDTQYF.

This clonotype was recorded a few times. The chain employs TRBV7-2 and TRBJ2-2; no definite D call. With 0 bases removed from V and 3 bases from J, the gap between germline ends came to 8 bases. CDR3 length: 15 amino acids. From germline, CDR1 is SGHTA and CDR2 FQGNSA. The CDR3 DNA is TGTGCCAGCAGCTTAGCAGTCACCGACACCGGGGAGCTGTTTTTT. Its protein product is CASSLAVTDTGELFF.

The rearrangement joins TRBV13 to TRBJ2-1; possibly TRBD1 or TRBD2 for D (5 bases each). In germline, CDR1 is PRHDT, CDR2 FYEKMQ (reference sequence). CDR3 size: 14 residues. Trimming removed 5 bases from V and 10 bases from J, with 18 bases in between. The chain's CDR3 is CASSPRPGPLEQFF. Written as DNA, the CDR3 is TGTGCCAGCAGCCCCCGACCGGGACCGCTCGAGCAGTTCTTC.

This CDR3 reads CASSTIRVAGSSYNEQFF. The CDR3 DNA reads TGTGCCAGCTCGACCATTCGTGTAGCGGGGAGCTCCTACAATGAGCAGTTCTTC. V gene TRBV18 combines with J gene TRBJ2-1; 8 positions agree with TRBD2. Germline V CDR1 and CDR2: KGHSH, LQKENI. V was pared by 6 bases and J by 0 bases, with 13 bases of the junction left unmatched. CDR3 size: 18 residues. Variable domain in full (rest from reference TRBV18 and TRBJ2-1): NAGVMQNPRHLVRRRGQEARLRCSPMKGHSHVYWYRQLPEEGLKFMVYLQKENIIDESGMPKERFSAEFPKEGPSILRIQQVVRGDSAAYFCASSTIRVAGSSYNEQFFGPGTRLTVL.

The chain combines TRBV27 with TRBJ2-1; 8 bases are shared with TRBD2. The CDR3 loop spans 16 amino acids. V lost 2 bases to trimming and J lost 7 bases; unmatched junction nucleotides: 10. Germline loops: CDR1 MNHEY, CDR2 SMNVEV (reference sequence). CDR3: CASSLAYRLAQNEQFF. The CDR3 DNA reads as TGTGCCAGCAGTTTAGCCTATAGACTAGCGCAAAATGAGCAGTTCTTC.

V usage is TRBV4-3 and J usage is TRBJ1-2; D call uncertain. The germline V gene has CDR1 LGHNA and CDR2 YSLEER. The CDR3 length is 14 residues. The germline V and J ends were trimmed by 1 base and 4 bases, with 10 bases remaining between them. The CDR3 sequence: CASSQVWTGYGYTF. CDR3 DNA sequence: TGCGCCAGCAGCCAAGTCTGGACCGGCTATGGCTACACCTTC.

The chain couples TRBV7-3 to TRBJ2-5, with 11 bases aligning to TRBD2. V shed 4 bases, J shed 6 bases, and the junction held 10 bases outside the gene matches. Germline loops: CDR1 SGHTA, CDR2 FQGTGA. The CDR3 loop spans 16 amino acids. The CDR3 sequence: CASSSLAGGFLKTQYF. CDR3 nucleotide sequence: TGTGCCAGCAGCTCGCTAGCGGGAGGTTTTTTAAAGACCCAGTACTTC.

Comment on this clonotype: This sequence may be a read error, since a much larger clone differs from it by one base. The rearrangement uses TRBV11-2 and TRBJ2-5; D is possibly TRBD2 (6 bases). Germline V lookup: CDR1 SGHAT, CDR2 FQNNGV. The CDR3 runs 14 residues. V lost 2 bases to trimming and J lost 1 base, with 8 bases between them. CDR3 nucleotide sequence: TGTGCCAGCAGCTTAAACGGGGGCCAAGAGACCCAGTACTTC. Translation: CASSLNGGQETQYF. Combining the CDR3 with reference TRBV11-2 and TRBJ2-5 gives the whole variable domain EAGVAQSPRYKIIEKRQSVAFWCNPISGHATLYWYQQILGQGPKLLIQFQNNGVVDDSQLPKDRFSAERLKGVDSTLKIQPAKLEDSAVYLCASSLNGGQETQYFGPGTRLLVL.

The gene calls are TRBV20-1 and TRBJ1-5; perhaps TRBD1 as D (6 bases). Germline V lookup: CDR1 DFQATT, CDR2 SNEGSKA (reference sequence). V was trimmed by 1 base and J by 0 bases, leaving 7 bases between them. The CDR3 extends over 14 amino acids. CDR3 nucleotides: TGCAGTGCTAGAGGGACAGATAGCAATCAGCCCCAGCATTTT. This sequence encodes CSARGTDSNQPQHF.

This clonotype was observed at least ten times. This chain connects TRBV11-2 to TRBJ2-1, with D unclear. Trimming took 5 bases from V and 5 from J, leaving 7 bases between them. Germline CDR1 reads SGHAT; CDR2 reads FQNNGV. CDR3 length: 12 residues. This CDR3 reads CASSLTDNEQFF. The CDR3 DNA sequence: TGTGCCAGCAGCCTGACTGACAATGAGCAGTTCTTC. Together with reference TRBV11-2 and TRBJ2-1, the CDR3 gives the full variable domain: EAGVAQSPRYKIIEKRQSVAFWCNPISGHATLYWYQQILGQGPKLLIQFQNNGVVDDSQLPKDRFSAERLKGVDSTLKIQPAKLEDSAVYLCASSLTDNEQFFGPGTRLTVL.

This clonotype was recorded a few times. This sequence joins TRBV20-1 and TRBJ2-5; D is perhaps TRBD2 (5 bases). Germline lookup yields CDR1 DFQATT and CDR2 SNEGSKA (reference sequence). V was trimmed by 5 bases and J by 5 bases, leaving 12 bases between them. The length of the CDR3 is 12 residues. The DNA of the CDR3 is TGCAGTGCTCCCGGAGCGGTGGAGACCCAGTACTTC. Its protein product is CSAPGAVETQYF.

CDR3 residues: CASSFSGTGTGTSGRPDTQYF. The DNA for the CDR3 is TGTGCCAGCAGCTTCTCGGGGACAGGGACCGGGACTAGCGGGAGGCCAGATACGCAGTATTTT. The J gene is TRBJ2-3, the V gene TRBV11-1, with 15 nucleotides matching TRBD2. Germline V gene sequence: CDR1 SGHAT, CDR2 FQDESV (reference sequence). With 3 bases clipped from V and 4 bases from J, the junction kept 17 bases outside the gene matches. CDR3 length: 21 residues.